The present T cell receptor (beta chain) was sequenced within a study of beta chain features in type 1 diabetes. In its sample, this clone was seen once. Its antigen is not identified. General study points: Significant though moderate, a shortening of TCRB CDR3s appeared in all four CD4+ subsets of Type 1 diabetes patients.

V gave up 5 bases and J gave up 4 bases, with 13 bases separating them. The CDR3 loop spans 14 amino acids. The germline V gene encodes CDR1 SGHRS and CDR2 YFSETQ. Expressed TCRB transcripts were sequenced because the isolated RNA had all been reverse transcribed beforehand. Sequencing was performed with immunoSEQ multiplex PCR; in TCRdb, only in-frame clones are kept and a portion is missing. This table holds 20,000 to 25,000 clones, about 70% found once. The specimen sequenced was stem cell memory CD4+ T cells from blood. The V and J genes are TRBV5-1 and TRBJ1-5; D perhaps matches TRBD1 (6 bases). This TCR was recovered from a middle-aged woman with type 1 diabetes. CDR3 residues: CASSSGASNQPQHF. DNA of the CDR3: TGCGCCAGCAGTTCAGGGGCGTCGAATCAGCCCCAGCATTTT.